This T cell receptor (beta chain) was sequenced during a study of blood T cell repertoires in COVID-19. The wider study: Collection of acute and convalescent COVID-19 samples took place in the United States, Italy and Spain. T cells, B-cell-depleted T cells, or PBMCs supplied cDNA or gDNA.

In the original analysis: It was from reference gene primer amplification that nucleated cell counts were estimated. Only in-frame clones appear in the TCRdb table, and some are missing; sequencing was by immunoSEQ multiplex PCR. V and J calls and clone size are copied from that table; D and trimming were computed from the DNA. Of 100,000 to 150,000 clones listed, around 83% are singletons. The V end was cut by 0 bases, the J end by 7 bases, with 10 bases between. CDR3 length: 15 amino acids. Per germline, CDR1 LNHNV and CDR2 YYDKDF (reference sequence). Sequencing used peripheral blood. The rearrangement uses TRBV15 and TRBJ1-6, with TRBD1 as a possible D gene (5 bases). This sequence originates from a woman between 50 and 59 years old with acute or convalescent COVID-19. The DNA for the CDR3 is TGTGCCACCAGCAGAGAGTCGACAGACAATTCACCCCTCCACTTT. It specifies CATSRESTDNSPLHF.